The clone carrying this TCR beta chain was counted once. Germline CDR1 SGHTA, CDR2 FQGNSA. This CDR3 is built from 14 residues. V lost 1 base to trimming and J lost 2 bases, with 7 bases between them. Subsets obtained from CD4+ cells comprised CD45RA+ naive and CD45RA-negative memory cells. Per the authors' pipeline: Quality scores were absent from the junction-only immunoSEQ sequences, so filtering differed. The protocol was immunoSEQ multiplex PCR, while the TCRdb copy is restricted to in-frame clones and leaves out a portion. The D gene and trimming were derived from the DNA, and the V and J assignments and clone size from that table. The sample yields about 2.4 million clones, just over 90% seen once. This specimen comes from a study of shared clonotypes between healthy human individuals. Study as a whole: The cohort had a couple of women and a few men, ages 18 to 49.

Sample: naive CD4+ T cells sorted from blood. Subset: CD45RA+ positively selected. The V gene is TRBV7-2, the J gene TRBJ2-3; the D is unclear. This receptor was obtained from a man younger than 35 in good health. CDR3 DNA sequence: TGTGCCAGCAGCTTAGGGCTAGACACAGATACGCAGTATTTT. Translating gives CASSLGLDTDTQYF.